This is a list of T cell receptor beta chains from one sample in a study of human T cells and chemical hapten exposure. TCRdb re-called the RACE reads with MiXCR, one entry per CDR3 protein. The sample has roughly 38,000 distinct CDR3 sequences; around 10% are singletons. Source: whole blood, taken in connection with sensitization to the hapten diphenylcyclopropenone (DPC). The receptors originated from a woman aged 40 to 49 with alopecia areata. Some clones in this sample may be carry-over from other donors' samples. Both conserved end residues are part of each CDR3. D genes are given only for firm matches. The size entry is marked missing in some rows and otherwise reads once, few, many or a size class.

J gene	clone size	D gene	CDR3 length	V gene	CDR3 protein	CDR3 DNA
TRBJ2-2	many	TRBD2	14	TRBV28	CASIPSGSAGELFF	TGTGCCAGCATCCCTAGCGGGAGCGCCGGGGAGCTGTTTTTT
TRBJ2-5	few	NA	17	TRBV19	CASSILVSGLYQETQYF	TGTGCCAGTAGTATTTTGGTCAGCGGATTGTACCAAGAGACCCAGTACTTC
TRBJ2-2	many	NA	14	TRBV5-1	CASSLPGSTGELFF	TGCGCCAGCAGCTTGCCAGGGAGTACCGGGGAGCTGTTTTTT
TRBJ1-1	many	NA	13	TRBV6-6	CASSYGQGVEAFF	TGTGCCAGCAGTTACGGTCAGGGTGTTGAAGCTTTCTTT
TRBJ2-7	NA	NA	11	TRBV29-1	CSVEFADEQYF	TGCAGCGTTGAATTCGCGGACGAGCAGTACTTC
TRBJ2-3	NA	NA	13	TRBV6-6	CASSHPHTDTQYF	TGTGCCAGCAGTCACCCCCACACAGATACGCAGTATTTT
TRBJ2-3	NA	NA	15	TRBV24-1	CATSDLRGAGDTQYF	TGTGCCACCAGTGATTTGAGGGGGGCAGGCGATACGCAGTATTTT
TRBJ2-1	many	TRBD2	15	TRBV28	CASSFGTSGRGEQFF	TGTGCCAGCAGTTTTGGGACTAGCGGGAGGGGAGAGCAGTTCTTC
TRBJ2-1	many	TRBD2	20	TRBV5-1	CASSPAPGPKVGEGYNEQFF	TGCGCCAGCAGCCCGGCCCCGGGCCCCAAAGTCGGGGAGGGGTACAATGAGCAGTTCTTC
TRBJ2-7	NA	TRBD2	14	TRBV2	CASSEALGGYEQYF	TGTGCCAGCAGTGAAGCTCTGGGGGGGTACGAGCAGTACTTC
TRBJ2-1	many	TRBD2	15	TRBV11-2	CASSLSSGGHNEQFF	TGTGCCAGCAGCTTGAGTAGCGGGGGGCACAATGAGCAGTTCTTC
TRBJ2-2	many	TRBD2	16	TRBV7-6	CASSLRIAGGNGELFF	TGTGCCAGCAGCTTACGGATAGCGGGAGGTAACGGGGAGCTGTTTTTT
TRBJ2-1	NA	NA	12	TRBV29-1	CSVEARGNEQFF	TGCAGCGTTGAGGCCCGGGGGAATGAGCAGTTCTTC
TRBJ2-7	many	NA	15	TRBV20-1	CSAGQVRGVNYEQYF	TGCAGTGCTGGACAAGTGAGGGGGGTGAACTACGAGCAGTACTTC
TRBJ1-1	few	TRBD1	15	TRBV10-3	CATQAGTGSSFEAFF	TGTGCCACTCAGGCCGGGACAGGGAGCTCCTTTGAAGCTTTCTTT
TRBJ2-1	many	NA	12	TRBV20-1	CSANKENNEQFF	TGCAGTGCTAACAAGGAAAACAATGAGCAGTTCTTC
TRBJ2-5	many	TRBD2	16	TRBV7-3	CALKGRAGGYIKTQYF	TGTGCCCTAAAGGGTCGCGCGGGAGGGTATATAAAGACCCAGTACTTC
TRBJ1-5	few	NA	16	TRBV28	CASSPSLAGEGQPQHF	TGTGCCAGCAGTCCCTCCCTCGCCGGGGAGGGTCAGCCCCAGCATTTT
TRBJ2-2	NA	NA	15	TRBV12-3/TRBV12-4	CASSLAPGITGELFF	TGTGCCAGCAGTTTGGCTCCGGGAATCACCGGGGAGCTGTTTTTT
TRBJ2-7	NA	TRBD2	15	TRBV30	CAWSRLGGEDYEQYF	TGTGCCTGGAGTAGACTTGGGGGGGAAGACTACGAGCAGTACTTC
TRBJ2-7	many	NA	14	TRBV6-5	CASSSTRDKYEQYF	TGTGCCAGCAGTTCCACCCGGGACAAGTACGAGCAGTACTTC
TRBJ2-7	medium-sized	NA	13	TRBV6-5	CASSTGFSYEQYF	TGTGCCAGCAGTACGGGCTTCTCCTACGAGCAGTACTTC
TRBJ2-2	many	TRBD1	15	TRBV19	CASSILTGGTGELFF	TGTGCCAGTAGTATACTAACAGGGGGCACCGGGGAGCTGTTTTTT